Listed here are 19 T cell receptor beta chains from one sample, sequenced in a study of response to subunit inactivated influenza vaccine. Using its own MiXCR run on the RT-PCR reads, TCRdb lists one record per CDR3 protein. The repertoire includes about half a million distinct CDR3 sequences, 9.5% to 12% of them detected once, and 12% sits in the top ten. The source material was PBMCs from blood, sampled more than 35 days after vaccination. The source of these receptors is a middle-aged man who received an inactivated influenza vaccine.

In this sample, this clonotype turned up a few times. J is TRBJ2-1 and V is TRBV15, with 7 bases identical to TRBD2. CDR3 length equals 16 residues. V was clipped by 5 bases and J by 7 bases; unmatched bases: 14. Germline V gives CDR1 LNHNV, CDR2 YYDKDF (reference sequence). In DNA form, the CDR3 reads TGTGCCACCAGCGGTTCGGGAGGTCCTTCTAGTAATGAGCAGTTCTTC. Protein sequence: CATSGSGGPSSNEQFF.

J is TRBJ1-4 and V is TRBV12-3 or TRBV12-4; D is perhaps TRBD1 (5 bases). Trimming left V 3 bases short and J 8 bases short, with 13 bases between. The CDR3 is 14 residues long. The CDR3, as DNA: TGTGCCAGCAGTTTCAAGGGTGGGGGGGAAAAACTGTTTTTT. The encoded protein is CASSFKGGGEKLFF.

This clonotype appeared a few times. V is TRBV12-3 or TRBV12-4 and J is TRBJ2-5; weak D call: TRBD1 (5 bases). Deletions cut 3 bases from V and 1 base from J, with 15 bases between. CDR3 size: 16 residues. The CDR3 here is CASSFPQGPIQETQYF. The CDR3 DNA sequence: TGTGCCAGCAGTTTCCCGCAGGGCCCTATCCAAGAGACCCAGTACTTC.

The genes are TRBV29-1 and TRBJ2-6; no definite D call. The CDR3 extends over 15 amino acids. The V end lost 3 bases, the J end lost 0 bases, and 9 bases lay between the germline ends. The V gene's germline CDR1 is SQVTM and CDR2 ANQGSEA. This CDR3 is CSVDDQSSGANVLTF. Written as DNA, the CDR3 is TGCAGCGTTGACGACCAAAGCTCTGGGGCCAACGTCCTGACTTTC.

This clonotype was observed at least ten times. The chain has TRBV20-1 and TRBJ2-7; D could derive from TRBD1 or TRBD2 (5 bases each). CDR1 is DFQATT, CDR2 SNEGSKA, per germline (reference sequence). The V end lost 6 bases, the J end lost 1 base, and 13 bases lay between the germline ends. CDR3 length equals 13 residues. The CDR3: CSARDVLSYEQYF. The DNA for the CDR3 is TGCAGTGCCAGGGACGTTCTATCCTACGAGCAGTACTTC.

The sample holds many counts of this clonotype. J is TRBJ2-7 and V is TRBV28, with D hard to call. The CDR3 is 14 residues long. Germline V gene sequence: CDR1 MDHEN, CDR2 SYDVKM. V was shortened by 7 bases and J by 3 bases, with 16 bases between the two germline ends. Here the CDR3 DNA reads TGTGCCAGCAAACGGTGGGCAGCTGACTACGAGCAGTACTTC. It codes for CASKRWAADYEQYF.

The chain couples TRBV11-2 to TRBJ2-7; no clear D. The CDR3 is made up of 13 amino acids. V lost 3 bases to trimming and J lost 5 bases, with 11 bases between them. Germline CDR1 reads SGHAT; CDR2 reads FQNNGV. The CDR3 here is CASSFGFIDEQYF. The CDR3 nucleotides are TGTGCCAGCAGCTTCGGGTTCATCGACGAGCAGTACTTC.

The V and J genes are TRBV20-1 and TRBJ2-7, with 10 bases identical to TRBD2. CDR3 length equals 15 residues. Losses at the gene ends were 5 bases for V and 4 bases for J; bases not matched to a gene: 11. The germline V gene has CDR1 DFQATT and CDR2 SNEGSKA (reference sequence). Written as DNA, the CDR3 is TGCAGTGCTTCCGTTAGGACTAGCGGATTATACGAGCAGTACTTC. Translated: CSASVRTSGLYEQYF.

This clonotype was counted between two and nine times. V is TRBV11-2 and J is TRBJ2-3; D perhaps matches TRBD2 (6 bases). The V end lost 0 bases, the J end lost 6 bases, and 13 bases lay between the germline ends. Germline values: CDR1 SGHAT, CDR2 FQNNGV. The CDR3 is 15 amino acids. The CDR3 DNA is TGTGCCAGCAGCTTAGAGGCGGGAAGATTGGATACGCAGTATTTT. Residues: CASSLEAGRLDTQYF.

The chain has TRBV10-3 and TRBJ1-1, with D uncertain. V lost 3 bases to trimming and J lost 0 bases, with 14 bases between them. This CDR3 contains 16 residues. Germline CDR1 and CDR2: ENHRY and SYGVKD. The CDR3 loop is CAISEGFGEMNTEAFF. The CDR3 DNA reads TGTGCCATCAGTGAAGGGTTCGGAGAAATGAACACTGAAGCTTTCTTT.

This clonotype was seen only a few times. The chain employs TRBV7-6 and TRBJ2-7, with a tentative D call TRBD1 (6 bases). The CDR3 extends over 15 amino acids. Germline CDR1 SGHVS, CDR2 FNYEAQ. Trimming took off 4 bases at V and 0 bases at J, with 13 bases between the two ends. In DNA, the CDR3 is TGTGCCAGCAGCTCCCCAGGGGACGGCTCCTACGAGCAGTACTTC. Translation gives CASSSPGDGSYEQYF.

CDR3 sequence: CSARDRGRDYGYTF. The CDR3 nucleotides read TGCAGTGCTAGGGACAGGGGCAGGGACTATGGCTACACCTTC. The chain links TRBV20-1 to TRBJ1-2; 9 nucleotides align to TRBD1. The CDR3 spans 14 residues. Germline CDR1 DFQATT, CDR2 SNEGSKA (reference sequence). Unmatched junction bases numbered 5, after V lost 3 bases and J lost 3 bases.

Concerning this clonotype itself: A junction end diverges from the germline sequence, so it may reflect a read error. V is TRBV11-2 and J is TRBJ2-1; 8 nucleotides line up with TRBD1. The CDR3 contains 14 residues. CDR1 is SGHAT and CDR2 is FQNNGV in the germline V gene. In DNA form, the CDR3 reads TGTGCCAGCAGTTTAGGGGACAGGATAAATGAGCAGTTCTTC. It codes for CASSLGDRINEQFF.

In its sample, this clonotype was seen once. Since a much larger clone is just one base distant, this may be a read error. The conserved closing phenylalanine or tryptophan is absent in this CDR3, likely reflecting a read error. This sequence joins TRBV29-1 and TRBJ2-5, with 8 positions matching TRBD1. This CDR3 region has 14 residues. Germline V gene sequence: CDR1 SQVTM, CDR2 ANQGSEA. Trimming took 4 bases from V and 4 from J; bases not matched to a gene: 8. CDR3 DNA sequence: TGCAGCGTTGGAGGTCAGGGGGCCGGAGAGACCCAGTACTTG. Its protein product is CSVGGQGAGETQYL.

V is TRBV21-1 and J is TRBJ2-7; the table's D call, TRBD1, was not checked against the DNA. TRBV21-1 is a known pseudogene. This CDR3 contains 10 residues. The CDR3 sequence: CASSHGGALV. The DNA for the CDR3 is TGTGCCAGCAGCCACGGGGGGGCGTTGGTC.

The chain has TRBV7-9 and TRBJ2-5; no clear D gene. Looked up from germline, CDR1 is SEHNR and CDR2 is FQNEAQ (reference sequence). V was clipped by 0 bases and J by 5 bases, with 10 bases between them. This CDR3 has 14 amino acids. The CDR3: CASSLAGIWETQYF. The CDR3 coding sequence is TGTGCCAGCAGCTTAGCGGGCATTTGGGAGACCCAGTACTTC.

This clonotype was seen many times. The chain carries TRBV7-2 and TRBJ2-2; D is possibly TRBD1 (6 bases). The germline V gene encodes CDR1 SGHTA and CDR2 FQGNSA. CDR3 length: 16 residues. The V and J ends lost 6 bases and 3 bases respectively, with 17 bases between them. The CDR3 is CASRPTGSGDTGELFF. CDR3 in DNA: TGTGCCAGCAGACCTACAGGGTCAGGGGACACCGGGGAGCTGTTTTTT.

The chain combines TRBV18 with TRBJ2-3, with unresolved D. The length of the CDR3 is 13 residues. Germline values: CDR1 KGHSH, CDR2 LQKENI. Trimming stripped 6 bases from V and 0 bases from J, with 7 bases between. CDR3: CASSMTSTDTQYF. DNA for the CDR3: TGTGCCAGCTCCATGACTAGCACAGATACGCAGTATTTT.

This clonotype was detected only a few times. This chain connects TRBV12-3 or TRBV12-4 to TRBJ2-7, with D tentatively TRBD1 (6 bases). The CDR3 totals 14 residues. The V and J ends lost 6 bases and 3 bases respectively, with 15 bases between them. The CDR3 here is CASSYEQGNYEQYF. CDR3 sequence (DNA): TGTGCCAGCAGCTACGAACAGGGAAACTACGAGCAGTACTTC.